This T cell receptor beta chain was observed in a study of breast tumors, draining lymph nodes, adjacent tissues. Study observations and caveats: Findings are consistent with lymph node origin and intratumoral expansion of most tumor T cells.

Axillary draining lymph nodes of breast cancer patients supplied the node samples. CDR3 length: 14 residues. Trimming removed 6 bases from V and 4 bases from J; junction bases left unmatched: 7. Germline lookup yields CDR1 MNHEY and CDR2 SVGAGI. In TCRdb, the multiplex PCR reads were re-called with MiXCR into one record per CDR3 protein. Of approximately 100,000 distinct CDR3 sequences detected, roughly 20% appear once; the ten largest clones hold less than 1.5%. Of note for this clonotype: The target antigen is unknown.

This TCR was recovered from a female donor with breast cancer. Some clones in this sample may be carry-over from other donors' samples. The chain has TRBV6-5 and TRBJ2-5, with 8 bases fitting TRBD1. Sequencing was carried out using axillary lymph node tissue. CDR3 residues: CASRFHDRGETQYF. In DNA form, the CDR3 reads TGTGCCAGCAGATTTCATGACAGGGGAGAGACCCAGTACTTC.